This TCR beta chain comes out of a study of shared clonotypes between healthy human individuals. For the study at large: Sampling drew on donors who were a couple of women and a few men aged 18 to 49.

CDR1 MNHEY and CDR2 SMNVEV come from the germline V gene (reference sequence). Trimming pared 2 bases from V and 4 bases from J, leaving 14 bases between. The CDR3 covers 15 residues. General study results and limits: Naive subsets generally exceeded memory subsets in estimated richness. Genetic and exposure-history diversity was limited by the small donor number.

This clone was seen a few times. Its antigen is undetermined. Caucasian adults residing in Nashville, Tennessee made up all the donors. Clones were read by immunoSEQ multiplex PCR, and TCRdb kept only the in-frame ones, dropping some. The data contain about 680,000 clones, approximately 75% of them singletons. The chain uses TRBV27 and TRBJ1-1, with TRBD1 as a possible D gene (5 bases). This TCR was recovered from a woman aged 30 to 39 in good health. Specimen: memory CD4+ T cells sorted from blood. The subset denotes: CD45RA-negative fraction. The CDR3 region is CASSLSWVGGTEAFF. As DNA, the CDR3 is TGTGCCAGCAGTTTAAGTTGGGTTGGGGGCACTGAAGCTTTCTTT.